This T cell receptor (beta chain) was identified during a study of Ad26.COV2.S vaccination and SARS-CoV-2 variants. Treatment defined: roughly 18 received Ad26.COV2.S at low or high dose, single or two shots; about five received placebo; per-sample allocation not given. Material that was analyzed had been drawn on day 63 after the first vaccine or placebo injection. Profiling relied on immunoSEQ multiplex PCR, and the TCRdb table lists in-frame clones only, not all of them. The data show about 350,000 clones, approximately 81% seen once. This clone was detected only a few times. CDR3 length: 15 amino acids. The V gene's germline CDR1 is SNHLY and CDR2 FYNNEI. Trimming cost V 0 bases and J 9 bases, with 12 bases left between them.

J is TRBJ1-6 and V is TRBV2; D is unresolved. Sequenced material: peripheral blood, taken in a trial of Ad26.COV2.S vaccine versus placebo. The TCR originated in a person between 18 and 65 years old who received the Ad26.COV2.S COVID-19 vaccine or a placebo. The CDR3 here is CASSEAVRGGSPLHF. Here the CDR3 DNA reads TGTGCCAGCAGTGAAGCGGTTCGGGGTGGTTCACCCCTCCACTTT.